This entry features one T cell receptor (beta chain) sequence. This entry is derived from a study of type 1 and type 2 diabetes patients. Study context: Samples came from type 1 diabetic, type 2 diabetic or nondiabetic people, recruited in China. Sequencing for the whole study yielded 18,976,912 paired-end reads. Magnetic bead positive selection isolated CD4+ or CD8+ T cells from PBMCs.

No donor had another autoimmune disease or recent infection within four weeks. The PCR template was genomic DNA. Multiplex PCR with 30 forward and 13 reverse primers amplified the TCR beta CDR3. TCRdb analysed the multiplex PCR reads with MiXCR anew, one entry per CDR3 protein. The table shows 280,000 or so distinct CDR3 sequences, with more than 40% occurring only once. The TCR sequence derives from a man aged 18-30 years with type 2 diabetes. The material sequenced was peripheral blood mononuclear cells (PBMCs).

The CDR3 loop is CASSLGQDNYGYTF. The CDR3, as DNA: TGCGCCAGCAGCTTGGGTCAGGACAACTATGGCTACACCTTC. The chain joins TRBV5-1 to TRBJ1-2; D uncertain. The CDR3 covers 14 residues. Germline V gene lookup returns CDR1 SGHRS and CDR2 YFSETQ. With 0 bases removed from V and 2 bases from J, the gap between germline ends came to 8 bases.